This T cell receptor beta chain was sequenced for a study of glioma-infiltrating T cells after dendritic cell vaccination. This table comes from immunoSEQ multiplex PCR, and its TCRdb copy is limited to in-frame clones, with some not included. The sample records over 70,000 clones, around 80% being singletons. From germline, CDR1 is SEHNR and CDR2 FQNEAQ (reference sequence). V was clipped by 8 bases and J by 3 bases, with 10 bases between them. The CDR3 runs 12 residues. Fresh-frozen tumor tissue and more than two years of survival data were available for all. The chain is built from TRBV7-9 and TRBJ1-2; D might be TRBD1 (6 bases). The clonotype comes from a human donor with glioblastoma. The specimen comprised blood, sampled before dendritic cell vaccination. CDR3 sequence: CASGRGDYGYTF. CDR3 in DNA: TGTGCCAGCGGCAGGGGTGACTATGGCTACACCTTC.